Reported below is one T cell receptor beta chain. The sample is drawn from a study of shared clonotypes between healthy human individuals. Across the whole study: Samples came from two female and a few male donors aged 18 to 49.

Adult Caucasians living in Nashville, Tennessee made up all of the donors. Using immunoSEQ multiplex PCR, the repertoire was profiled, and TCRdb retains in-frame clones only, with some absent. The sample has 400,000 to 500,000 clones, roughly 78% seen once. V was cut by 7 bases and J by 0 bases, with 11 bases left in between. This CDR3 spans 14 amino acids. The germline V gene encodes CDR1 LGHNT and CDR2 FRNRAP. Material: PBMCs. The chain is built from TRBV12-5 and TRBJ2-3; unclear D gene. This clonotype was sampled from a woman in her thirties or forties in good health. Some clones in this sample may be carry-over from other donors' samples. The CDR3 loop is CASVGAISTDTQYF. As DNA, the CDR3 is TGTGCTAGTGTAGGCGCTATTAGCACAGATACGCAGTATTTT.